The sequence of this T cell receptor (beta chain) was determined in a study of T cells after yellow fever vaccination (dated by TCRdb to about 2019). The study in broad terms: Libraries from fractions with low cell numbers were prepared with the SMART-Seq v4 Ultra Low Input RNA kit. To follow T-cell clones before and after primary and booster YFV17D yellow fever vaccination, bulk TCR alpha and beta repertoires were sequenced over time. The cohort comprised two healthy male donors, one aged 18 to 29 and one aged 30 to 40 years. Blood samples were taken at several timepoints before and after primary and secondary immunization, and bulk PBMC replicates and cell subsets were isolated.

The treatment or condition label here, explained by the study, means: live attenuated yellow fever vaccine strain. A standard Ficoll-Paque protocol was used to isolate PBMCs from peripheral blood. CD4 and CD8 T-cell fractions were isolated with Dynabeads CD4 and CD8 positive selection kits. TriZol was used to extract RNA from bulk PBMCs, from CD4 and CD8 fractions, and from dextramer-positive and dextramer-negative fractions. TCR cDNA was made using 5'RACE template switching, a step that added a universal primer site and unique molecular identifiers. Priming of cDNA synthesis was performed from both the TCR alpha and TCR beta constant segments. Library amplification used two PCR steps, and the second PCR step added sample barcodes and sequencing adapters. Sequencing of libraries was done on Illumina HiSeq 2500 (2x100 bp) or NovaSeq (2x150 bp). Per the authors' processing: MIGEC was used to demultiplex reads and collapse the reads into UMI consensus sequences, and MiXCR was used for V(D)J alignment. Using edgeR on replicate PBMC samples, clonotypes were called vaccine-responding if FDR was below 0.01 and the log2 fold change was above 5 up to day 15. Each bulk clonotype received a CD4 or CD8 identity based on whether the sequenced CD4 or CD8 repertoire contained that clonotype at higher abundance. In-frame beta chains were kept once TCRdb had trimmed the public reads at Q25 with fastp and called clones with MiXCR. Every distinct CDR3 protein forms one entry, paired with its most common genes and DNA. The V and J calls come from TCRdb's annotation, not from the publication. This sample gives under 300,000 distinct CDR3 sequences in total; around 7% of them show up just once. The leading ten clones occupy roughly 0.86% of the sample.

Study-level results and caveats: Computational filtering was needed because FACS-sorted repertoires could contain abundant contaminating clonotypes from the bulk population. Compared with the primary T-cell response, the secondary T-cell response was weaker but faster, peaking on day 5 rather than day 15. Only a couple of donors were included in the study, so the extent to which the findings can be generalized is limited. A small fraction of clonotypes showed up in both the CD4 and CD8 compartments, probably as a result of convergent recombination. After the booster, most clones that had expanded after primary vaccination were detected again (approximately 95% of CD4 and under 90% of CD8), suggesting broad maintenance of memory.

Trimming removed 4 bases from V and 2 bases from J, leaving 19 bases between the germline ends. According to the germline V gene, CDR1 reads SGHDT and CDR2 reads YYEEEE. The CDR3 starts with the cysteine, ends with the phenylalanine, and has 16 residues. Of the read, only the CDR3 DNA is kept; its 48 bases are in frame from base 1. There are a few counts of this clonotype. Which antigen it targets is not known. Per-nucleotide qualities are absent, and no much larger clonotype sits a single base away. The TCR comes from a man aged 25-45 years who received the YFV17D yellow fever vaccine. This sample comprised CD4+ T cells sorted from PBMCs, obtained 15 days after the yellow fever booster vaccination. The chain couples TRBV5-6 to TRBJ2-7; TRBD1 could be the D gene, as 6 bases match. CDR3 protein: CASSPLVSGAAYEQYF. The DNA is as follows: TGTGCCAGCAGCCCCTTGGTTTCAGGGGCGGCCTACGAGCAGTACTTC. Extended through the reference TRBV5-6 and TRBJ2-7 proteins, this CDR3 yields the full variable domain: DAGVTQSPTHLIKTRGQQVTLRCSPKSGHDTVSWYQQALGQGPQFIFQYYEEEERQRGNFPDRFSGHQFPNYSSELNVNALLLGDSALYLCASSPLVSGAAYEQYFGPGTRLTVT.